This TCR beta chain came from a study of blood T cell repertoires in COVID-19. This clone was found once. As processed by the authors: Amplification of reference gene primers was used by the study to estimate nucleated cell counts. Repertoires were generated with immunoSEQ multiplex PCR, while TCRdb's copy carries only in-frame clones and drops some. D and trimming were read from the DNA, whereas the V and J calls and clone size are those reported in that table. The sample records 350,000 or so clones, more than 90% being singletons. Living in 24 US areas, the participants were between roughly 18 and 89 years of age. Assignment of participants to cohorts was predicated upon participant-reported clinical history. Donors in Cohort 3 who had recovered were those with two negative PCRs, healthcare professional clearance, or resolution of their symptoms. The clonotype originates from a woman aged 25 to 39 who had recovered from COVID-19. Sequences were obtained from PBMCs or T cells enriched from blood (not recorded which).

The CDR3 spells CASSARTGSYGYTF. The CDR3 bases are TGTGCCAGCAGTGCCCGGACAGGATCCTATGGCTACACCTTC. The genes are TRBV2 and TRBJ1-2; TRBD1 matches 7 bases. CDR3 length equals 14 residues. The ends lost 4 bases at V and 4 bases at J; junction bases unmatched: 6. Germline CDR1 SNHLY, CDR2 FYNNEI. The full variable domain, in which reference TRBV2 and TRBJ1-2 provide the parts outside the CDR3, is EPEVTQTPSHQVTQMGQEVILRCVPISNHLYFYWYRQILGQKVEFLVSFYNNEISEKSEIFDDQFSVERPDGSNFTLKIRSTKLEDSAMYFCASSARTGSYGYTFGSGTRLTVV.